The source of this T cell receptor beta chain is a study of T cells expressing NK-cell markers. Study-wide results and caveats: The contribution of dominant NKG2C+ clonotypes to CD8+ T cells in five to seven donors was about 1.0-8%.

The germline CDR1 and CDR2 sequences are SGHRS and YFSETQ. This CDR3 is built from 15 residues. Comments on this clonotype: Its specificity is unknown.

Reprocessing the 5' RACE reads, TCRdb reports a single entry for every CDR3 protein and omits DNA. The sample totals roughly 390,000 distinct CDR3 sequences. This receptor was obtained from a man aged 18 to 69 in good health. The chain has TRBV5-1 and TRBJ1-4; TCRdb designates TRBD1, a call that cannot be tested without DNA. Sequenced sample: blood T cells: a sorted CD56 or NKG2C T cell subset, CD4+ or CD8+ T cells, or bulk PBMC T cells (not recorded which). CDR3 amino acids: CASSSATGSNEKLFF.